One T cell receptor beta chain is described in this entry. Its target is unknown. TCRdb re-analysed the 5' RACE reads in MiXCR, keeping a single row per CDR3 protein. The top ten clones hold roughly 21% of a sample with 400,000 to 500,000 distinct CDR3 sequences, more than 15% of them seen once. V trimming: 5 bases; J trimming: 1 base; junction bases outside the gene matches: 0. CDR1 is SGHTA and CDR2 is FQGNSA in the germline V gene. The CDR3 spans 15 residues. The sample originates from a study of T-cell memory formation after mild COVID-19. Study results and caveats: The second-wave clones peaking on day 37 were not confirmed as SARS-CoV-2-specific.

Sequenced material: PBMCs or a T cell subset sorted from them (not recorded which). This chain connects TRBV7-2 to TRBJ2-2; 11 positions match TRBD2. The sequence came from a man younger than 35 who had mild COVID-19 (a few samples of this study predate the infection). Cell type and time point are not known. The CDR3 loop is CASSTSGGNTGELFF. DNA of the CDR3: TGTGCCAGCAGCACTAGCGGGGGGAACACCGGGGAGCTGTTTTTT.